The rows below give T cell receptor beta chains drawn from one sample of a study of blood T cell repertoires in COVID-19. Profiling relied on immunoSEQ multiplex PCR, and the TCRdb table lists in-frame clones only, not all of them. The sample contains roughly 190,000 clones, just under 90% of which appear only once. The sequencing sample was made of peripheral blood. These receptors all come from a man between 18 and 29 years old with active or convalescent COVID-19. The CDR3 runs from the conserved cysteine through the conserved F or W. The D gene is left open where the match is weak. Expanded clones get a size class; other rows say once, few or many, or leave the size out.

J gene	CDR3 length	D gene	V gene	clone size	CDR3 DNA	CDR3 protein
TRBJ2-7	19	.	TRBV28	.	TGTGCCAGCAGTTTATTGCGATTTGCCACTAATGAACAGGGCCTCGAGCAGTACTTC	CASSLLRFATNEQGLEQYF
TRBJ2-5	15	TRBD2	TRBV27	.	TGTGCCAGCAGTTTAGGGAGGGCTTGGGGGGAGACCCAGTACTTC	CASSLGRAWGETQYF
TRBJ2-5	14	TRBD1	TRBV2	.	TGTGCCAGCAGTGGGTTAACAGGGGAAGAGACCCAGTACTTC	CASSGLTGEETQYF
TRBJ2-1	14	.	TRBV7-9	.	TGTGCCAGCAGCTTTTCCGCGAGGTTAAATGAGCAGTTCTTC	CASSFSARLNEQFF
TRBJ1-5	15	TRBD1	TRBV18	.	TGTGCCAGCTCACCAGGGGACAGGCCTAATCAGCCCCAGCATTTT	CASSPGDRPNQPQHF
TRBJ2-1	15	TRBD2	TRBV11-2	.	TGTGCCAGCAGGCCCGGGACTAGCGTATACAATGAGCAGTTCTTC	CASRPGTSVYNEQFF
TRBJ2-1	16	TRBD2	TRBV11-2	.	TGTGCCAGCAGCTTATTTTTGCGGGAGACTTCCAATGAGCAGTTCTTC	CASSLFLRETSNEQFF
TRBJ1-2	14	.	TRBV7-9	.	TGTGCCAGCTCCCGGGACACGGCTAACTATGGCTACACCTTC	CASSRDTANYGYTF
TRBJ1-1	16	.	TRBV2	.	TGTGCCAGCAGGATACCATCTAGGATTGAATCCGAGGTAGCTTTCTTT	CASRIPSRIESEVAFF
TRBJ2-7	13	.	TRBV29-1	once	TGCAGCGTTGCTCAAGGCAGGTCCGGAGAGCAGTACTTC	CSVAQGRSGEQYF
TRBJ2-7	14	TRBD1	TRBV29-1	once	TGCAGCGTTACACAGGGGGCCAGGGCCTACGAGCAGTACTTC	CSVTQGARAYEQYF
TRBJ1-1	15	.	TRBV9	.	TGTGCCAGCAGCGTAGATGTATTCGTGAACACTGAAGCTTTCTTT	CASSVDVFVNTEAFF
TRBJ2-3	18	TRBD2	TRBV7-6	.	TGTGCCAGCAGCTTATTGCGTGGTAGCGGGGGGCGGGGAGATACGCAGTATTTT	CASSLLRGSGGRGDTQYF
TRBJ1-6	13	TRBD1	TRBV7-9	.	TGTGCCAGCAGCCTCGGGACAGTGCGTCCCCTCCACTTT	CASSLGTVRPLHF
TRBJ1-1	11	.	TRBV20-1	.	TGCAGTGTTAGCGGGAACACTGAAGCTTTCTTT	CSVSGNTEAFF